This T cell receptor beta chain was obtained from a study of beta chain features in type 1 diabetes. Sequencing targeted expressed TCRB transcripts, as all isolated RNA had been reverse transcribed. Clones were read by immunoSEQ multiplex PCR, and TCRdb kept only the in-frame ones, dropping some. The sample shows approximately 730,000 clones, around 15% of them seen only once. Germline CDR1 SGHVS, CDR2 FNYEAQ. The CDR3 is 16 amino acids. V shed 3 bases and J 4 bases; nucleotides not matched to a gene: 7. Notes on the study in general: Within the patient group, naive, central memory and Treg TCRB repertoires appeared more similar to each other than within healthy donors. Researchers cautioned that cDNA sequencing could over-represent cells with high TCR expression. TCRB CDR3s were moderately but significantly shorter in Type 1 diabetes patients in all four CD4+ subsets.

This clone was seen a few times. Its antigen is unidentified. This chain uses TRBV7-6 with TRBJ2-3; TRBD2 aligns across 10 bases. The receptor was isolated from a man between 18 and 35 years old with type 1 diabetes. The specimen sequenced was naive CD4+ T cells from blood. CDR3 coding DNA: TGTGCCAGCAGCTTCTCAGCGGGGGGGCCCCCAGATACGCAGTATTTT. It yields the protein CASSFSAGGPPDTQYF. The variable domain in full, with the rest retrieved from reference TRBV7-6 and TRBJ2-3, is GAGVSQSPRYKVTKRGQDVALRCDPISGHVSLYWYRQALGQGPEFLTYFNYEAQQDKSGLPNDRFSAERPEGSISTLTIQRTEQRDSAMYRCASSFSAGGPPDTQYFGPGTRLTVL.